The sequence of this TCR beta chain was determined in a study of CD8+CD57+ T cells in acquired aplastic anemia. Per the germline V gene, CDR1 is LNHDA and CDR2 is SQIVND (reference sequence). J gave up 2 bases and V 5 bases, and 8 bases lay outside the gene matches. This CDR3 comprises 16 residues. The patients chosen for sequencing had shown expansion of CD8+CD57+ cells (detected by flow cytometry). Genomic DNA templated the TCR beta VDJ and CDR3 profiling. TCRdb re-called the reads through MiXCR, storing one row per CDR3 protein. The table lists 450,000 to 600,000 distinct CDR3 sequences, roughly 34% of them singletons.

The chain joins TRBV19 to TRBJ2-3, with 9 bases aligning to TRBD1. This receptor was taken from a human donor with aplastic anemia. Sequencing input: sorted CD4+, CD8+, or CD8+CD57+ T cells (not recorded which) from PBMCs. CDR3 sequence reads: CASSSDRGLPTDTQYF. The CDR3 DNA reads TGTGCCAGTAGTTCGGACAGGGGTTTGCCCACAGATACGCAGTATTTT.